Below are 18 T cell receptor beta chains sequenced from a single sample in a study of CD8 T cells in ankylosing spondylitis. TCRdb reprocessed the 5' RACE reads via MiXCR and lists one record per CDR3 protein. Found here are 200,000 or so distinct CDR3 sequences, around 25% of them singletons; the top ten hold about 7%. Sequenced input: blood, either unsorted or a sorted T cell fraction (not recorded which). These receptors were taken from a male donor with ankylosing spondylitis or in good health (not recorded which).

This sequence joins TRBV10-3 and TRBJ2-3; the match to TRBD2 covers 7 bases. CDR3 length: 13 amino acids. J was trimmed by 6 bases and V by 3 bases; bases with no gene match: 3. Germline lookup yields CDR1 ENHRY and CDR2 SYGVKD. The CDR3 sequence is CAISDRLADTQYF. In nucleotides, the CDR3 is TGTGCCATCAGTGACCGACTAGCTGATACGCAGTATTTT.

The chain has TRBV7-3 and TRBJ2-1, with 16 nucleotides matching TRBD2. The CDR3 consists of 15 residues. After removal of 4 bases from V and 8 bases from J, the junction contained 2 bases not matched to a gene. The germline V gene encodes CDR1 SGHTA and CDR2 FQGTGA. CDR3 nucleotides: TGTGCCAGCAGCTGGGGACTAGCGGGAGGGGATGAGCAGTTCTTC. This gives the protein CASSWGLAGGDEQFF.

This clonotype was counted at least ten times. The chain links TRBV29-1 to TRBJ2-1; 9 nucleotides align to TRBD2. The CDR3 extends over 13 amino acids. The V gene end was trimmed by 4 bases and the J gene end by 7 bases; junction bases not matched to a gene: 5. The germline CDR1 and CDR2 sequences are SQVTM and ANQGSEA. Written as DNA, the CDR3 is TGCAGCGTTGCGGGCGGGAGGGGAAATGAGCAGTTCTTC. This codes for CSVAGGRGNEQFF.

The chain couples TRBV19 to TRBJ2-1; tentatively, D is TRBD2 (5 bases). Trimming left V 3 bases short and J 2 bases short, with 14 bases between. The CDR3 sequence is 16 residues long. Germline CDR1 is LNHDA and CDR2 is SQIVND (reference sequence). This chain's CDR3 is CASSIGGSPTYNEQFF. In DNA, the CDR3 is TGTGCCAGTAGTATTGGCGGGTCTCCTACCTACAATGAGCAGTTCTTC.

This clonotype was recorded many times. CDR3 bases: TGTGCCAGCAGTCGAGAGACAGGCGCCTACGAGCAGTACTTC. Its protein is CASSRETGAYEQYF. The chain combines TRBV25-1 with TRBJ2-7; tentatively, D is TRBD1 (6 bases). V was pared by 5 bases and J by 2 bases, with 13 bases between. CDR3 length: 14 residues. Looked up from germline, CDR1 is MGHDK and CDR2 is SYGVNS.

This clonotype was detected many times. The chain joins TRBV5-1 to TRBJ2-3; no firm D call. Deletions cut 5 bases from V and 6 bases from J, with 19 bases between. The germline V gene has CDR1 SGHRS and CDR2 YFSETQ. This CDR3 has 15 amino acids. The CDR3 spells CASRAGPSRGDTQYF. The CDR3 DNA reads as TGCGCCAGCAGGGCCGGGCCCTCCCGTGGGGATACGCAGTATTTT.

CDR3 DNA: TGCAGTGCTAAAGGTGGGGACTTCAGGGAGGATACGCAGTATTTT. It codes for CSAKGGDFREDTQYF. The rearrangement uses TRBV20-1 and TRBJ2-3, with D maybe TRBD2 (6 bases). CDR1 is DFQATT and CDR2 is SNEGSKA in the germline V gene (reference sequence). V was trimmed by 4 bases and J by 6 bases, leaving 20 bases between them. This CDR3 has 15 residues.

V usage is TRBV25-1 and J usage is TRBJ2-1; D call uncertain. Germline V gene sequence: CDR1 MGHDK, CDR2 SYGVNS. V was cut by 5 bases and J by 5 bases, with 4 bases left in between. The CDR3 contains 11 residues. CDR3 in amino acids: CASSMNNEQFF. The CDR3 DNA follows: TGTGCCAGCAGTATGAACAATGAGCAGTTCTTC.

This clonotype has a count of ten or more. The chain has TRBV11-2 and TRBJ2-1, with D possibly being TRBD1 or TRBD2 (5 bases each). The germline V and J ends were trimmed by 5 bases and 5 bases, with 10 bases remaining between them. This CDR3 is 13 amino acids long. Per germline, CDR1 SGHAT and CDR2 FQNNGV. The chain's CDR3 is CASSVGVNNEQFF. The DNA of the CDR3 is TGTGCCAGCAGCGTGGGGGTGAACAATGAGCAGTTCTTC.

This clonotype was picked up many times. The chain is built from TRBV5-1 and TRBJ2-7, with 7 bases fitting TRBD1. V was clipped by 4 bases and J by 1 base; unmatched bases: 5. Germline V lookup: CDR1 SGHRS, CDR2 YFSETQ. CDR3 length: 14 residues. The CDR3 reads CASSLPGQSYEQYF. The CDR3 nucleotides are TGCGCCAGCAGCCTACCGGGACAGTCCTACGAGCAGTACTTC.

This clonotype turned up a few times. The CDR3 DNA reads TGCAGTGCTGGGAGACAGGGGAACGGAAACACCATATATTTT. Translating gives CSAGRQGNGNTIYF. The rearrangement uses TRBV20-1 and TRBJ1-3, with TRBD1 matching over 8 bases. The germline gives CDR1 DFQATT, CDR2 SNEGSKA (reference sequence). The V gene end was trimmed by 5 bases and the J gene end by 4 bases; junction bases not matched to a gene: 7. The CDR3 is 14 residues long.

This clonotype came up many times. The chain is built from TRBV4-3 and TRBJ2-5, with D maybe TRBD2 (6 bases). Germline V CDR1 and CDR2: LGHNA, YSLEER. The CDR3 is 15 residues long. V was pared by 0 bases and J by 5 bases, with 13 bases between. CDR3 sequence reads: CASSQEGRRGETQYF. For the CDR3, the DNA is TGCGCCAGCAGCCAAGAAGGGAGGCGTGGGGAGACCCAGTACTTC.

Here the CDR3 reads CASSATGDTQYF. Written as DNA, the CDR3 is TGTGCCAGCAGCGCAACGGGAGATACGCAGTATTTT. This chain links TRBV3-1 with TRBJ2-3; D is uncertain. Germline CDR1 and CDR2: LGHDT and YNNKEL (reference sequence). V lost 5 bases to trimming and J lost 5 bases, with 8 bases between them. The CDR3 has 12 amino acids.

This clonotype was seen at least ten times. The rearrangement joins TRBV5-1 to TRBJ2-3; D is unclear. The CDR3 runs to 11 residues. V lost 4 bases, J lost 5 bases, and 5 bases lay in between. Germline V gene lookup returns CDR1 SGHRS and CDR2 YFSETQ. CDR3 in amino acids: CASSIGDTQYF. DNA of the CDR3: TGCGCCAGCAGCATAGGAGATACGCAGTATTTT.

The chain carries TRBV28 and TRBJ2-7; D may be TRBD2 (7 bases). In germline, CDR1 is MDHEN, CDR2 SYDVKM. The CDR3 has 16 amino acids. V dropped 5 bases and J dropped 7 bases, with 24 bases sitting between them. The CDR3 nucleotides read TGTGCCAGCAGTCTACCCTGGGCGGGGGCCGGAGGAGAGCAGTACTTC. It encodes CASSLPWAGAGGEQYF.

This clonotype has just a few counts. The gene calls are TRBV29-1 and TRBJ1-1; D might be TRBD1 (6 bases). Germline lookup yields CDR1 SQVTM and CDR2 ANQGSEA. CDR3 length: 15 residues. The V end lost 4 bases, the J end lost 0 bases, and 15 bases lay between the germline ends. This chain's CDR3 is CSVAQGRSLNTEAFF. The CDR3 bases are TGCAGCGTTGCTCAGGGGAGATCTTTGAACACTGAAGCTTTCTTT.

Many counts were recorded for this clonotype. The chain carries TRBV7-2 and TRBJ2-5, with unresolved D. V gave up 4 bases and J gave up 1 base, with 10 bases separating them. Germline values: CDR1 SGHTA, CDR2 FQGNSA. The CDR3 runs to 14 residues. The CDR3 bases are TGTGCCAGCAGCTCCTTGGGGTTCCAAGAGACCCAGTACTTC. As protein: CASSSLGFQETQYF.

In this sample, this clonotype turned up many times. The chain has TRBV7-2 and TRBJ2-1; no definite D call. V lost 3 bases to trimming and J lost 8 bases, with 11 bases between them. Germline V gene sequence: CDR1 SGHTA, CDR2 FQGNSA. This CDR3 is 13 amino acids long. The CDR3 DNA reads as TGTGCCAGCAGCTTTCTTGGCCTCGATGAGCAGTTCTTC. Its translation is CASSFLGLDEQFF.